This T cell receptor beta chain was documented in a study of T cell responses to AZD1222 COVID-19 vaccine. Germline loops: CDR1 SGHNT, CDR2 YENEEA. V lost 2 bases and J 6 bases, leaving 8 bases between the germline ends. CDR3 size: 13 residues. Libraries were prepared by immunoSEQ multiplex PCR; TCRdb keeps only in-frame clonotypes and omits some of them. The table records fewer than 70,000 clones, 80% of them present only once. On this clone itself: The antigen is not known.

General study points: CD4 TCRs associated with vaccination spanned spike, dominating at 160-218 and 743-854.

The input for sequencing was peripheral blood, taken 28 days after the second AZD1222 dose. The chain couples TRBV11-3 to TRBJ2-1, with D perhaps TRBD1 (5 bases). This clonotype was obtained from an adult who received the AZD1222 COVID-19 vaccine. The CDR3 here is CASSLMTVNEQFF. The CDR3 nucleotides are TGTGCCAGCAGCTTAATGACAGTCAATGAGCAGTTCTTC.